Below are 28 T cell receptor beta chains sequenced from a single sample in a study of regulatory T cells in long-lasting Graves disease. The time point denotes: newly diagnosed GD, antithyroid drugs for less than 3 months. Preparation of the TCR library used RNA extracted from PBMCs. Investigators prepared the TCR beta libraries by applying iRepertoire HTBI primers and Arm-PCR of CDR3 regions. TCRdb reanalysed the multiplex PCR reads using MiXCR and keeps one entry per CDR3 protein. The sample holds 350,000 to 400,000 distinct CDR3 sequences, 15% to 17% seen once. Specimen: peripheral blood mononuclear cells (PBMCs), collected at new diagnosis, from a patient treated with antithyroid drugs. These receptors originate from a female donor with Graves disease.

This clonotype was observed at least ten times. The rearrangement links TRBV29-1 to TRBJ2-2; TRBD1 matches 10 bases. The CDR3 is made up of 14 amino acids. CDR1 is SQVTM, CDR2 ANQGSEA, per germline. The V and J ends lost 6 bases and 0 bases, in that order; junction bases with no gene match: 1. CDR3 DNA: TGCAGCGTCGGGACAGGGGCGAACACCGGGGAGCTGTTTTTT. Translated: CSVGTGANTGELFF.

At least ten counts were recorded for this clonotype. The J gene is TRBJ1-3, the V gene TRBV6-5, with unresolved D. Per germline, CDR1 MNHEY and CDR2 SVGAGI. CDR3 size: 14 residues. Trimming shortened V by 2 bases and J by 2 bases, and 7 bases separated the two germline ends. The CDR3 sequence is CASSYANPGNTIYF. In nucleotides, the CDR3 is TGTGCCAGCAGTTACGCAAACCCTGGAAACACCATATATTTT.

This clonotype was counted only a few times. The chain is built from TRBV5-5 and TRBJ2-1; D is unclear. The CDR3 consists of 14 residues. The ends were cut back, 2 bases at V and 0 bases at J, with 6 bases in the middle. Germline V lookup: CDR1 SGHKS, CDR2 YYEKEE (reference sequence). Here the CDR3 DNA reads TGTGCCAGCAGCTTCTCTAGCTCCTACAATGAGCAGTTCTTC. Residues: CASSFSSSYNEQFF.

This clonotype was seen a few times. The genes are TRBV30 and TRBJ2-7, with D tentatively TRBD1 (5 bases). Germline CDR1 is GTSNPN and CDR2 is SVGIG (reference sequence). This CDR3 is built from 15 residues. V lost 1 base and J 3 bases, leaving 16 bases between the germline ends. CDR3 residues: CAWSGEQVPIYEQYF. The CDR3 nucleotides read TGTGCCTGGAGTGGGGAACAGGTTCCCATCTACGAGCAGTACTTC.

This clonotype turned up a few times. This chain uses TRBV7-2 with TRBJ1-2; D gene unclear. Germline V gene lookup returns CDR1 SGHTA and CDR2 FQGNSA. The CDR3 spans 15 residues. Trimming shortened V by 1 base and J by 0 bases, and 9 bases separated the two germline ends. CDR3 in DNA: TGTGCCAGCAGCTTAGTTGCAGCGACTAACTATGGCTACACCTTC. Its translation is CASSLVAATNYGYTF.

J is TRBJ2-7 and V is TRBV18, with a weak D call TRBD2 (5 bases). The ends were cut back, 3 bases at V and 0 bases at J, with 12 bases in the middle. Germline V gene lookup returns CDR1 KGHSH and CDR2 LQKENI. The CDR3 has 15 amino acids. The CDR3 region has the DNA TGTGCCAGCTCACCCGTGGACTGGCCCTCCTACGAGCAGTACTTC. The encoded protein is CASSPVDWPSYEQYF.

This chain uses TRBV30 with TRBJ2-7; 13 bases match TRBD2. This CDR3 is built from 16 residues. The V segment lost 4 bases and the J segment 9 bases; nucleotides outside the gene matches: 15. Germline V gene sequence: CDR1 GTSNPN, CDR2 SVGIG (reference sequence). The CDR3 DNA reads as TGTGCCTGGAAACCACGACTAGCGGGAGGAACGGGGGGGCAGTACTTC. Protein: CAWKPRLAGGTGGQYF.

This chain uses TRBV3-1 with TRBJ1-3; D gene uncertain. Germline CDR1 reads LGHDT; CDR2 reads YNNKEL (reference sequence). The V gene lost 3 bases and the J gene lost 3 bases, with 12 bases spanning the gap. The CDR3 contains 15 residues. The DNA of the CDR3 is TGTGCCAGCAGCCACGAAACTTCTTTTGGAAACACCATATATTTT. Encoded protein: CASSHETSFGNTIYF.

This clonotype was seen at least ten times. This chain connects TRBV10-3 to TRBJ2-5; D gene ambiguous. Trimming pared 4 bases from V and 3 bases from J, leaving 9 bases between. From germline, CDR1 is ENHRY and CDR2 SYGVKD. CDR3 size: 13 residues. For the CDR3, the DNA is TGTGCCATCAGTGGGACGGAGAAAGAGACCCAGTACTTC. Residues: CAISGTEKETQYF.

There are many counts of this clonotype. The V call is TRBV30, the J call TRBJ2-3; D gene ambiguous. Per germline, CDR1 GTSNPN and CDR2 SVGIG (reference sequence). CDR3 size: 13 residues. V shed 5 bases and J shed 1 base, with 10 bases lying between them. This CDR3 is CAWPKDGTDTQYF. CDR3 sequence (DNA): TGTGCCTGGCCCAAGGACGGCACAGATACGCAGTATTTT. Complete variable domain (other parts from reference TRBV30 and TRBJ2-3): SQTIHQWPATLVQPVGSPLSLECTVEGTSNPNLYWYRQAAGRGLQLLFYSVGIGQISSEVPQNLSASRPQDRQFILSSKKLLLSDSGFYLCAWPKDGTDTQYFGPGTRLTVL.

This clonotype was found many times. CDR3 in DNA: TGTGCCAGCAGCTTGTCTATCCGAGGGCACAGAGCGGTACAAGAGACCCAGTACTTC. Its translation is CASSLSIRGHRAVQETQYF. The rearrangement joins TRBV7-9 to TRBJ2-5, with D perhaps TRBD2 (5 bases). This CDR3 comprises 19 residues. The V gene lost 3 bases and the J gene lost 2 bases, with 25 bases spanning the gap. Germline V gene sequence: CDR1 SEHNR, CDR2 FQNEAQ (reference sequence). Based on the CDR3 plus reference TRBV7-9 and TRBJ2-5, the full variable domain is DTGVSQNPRHKITKRGQNVTFRCDPISEHNRLYWYRQTLGQGPEFLTYFQNEAQLEKSRLLSDRFSAERPKGSFSTLEIQRTEQGDSAMYLCASSLSIRGHRAVQETQYFGPGTRLLVL.

This clonotype has a count of ten or more. The chain links TRBV7-2 to TRBJ1-5; 9 bases are shared with TRBD1. Germline V gives CDR1 SGHTA, CDR2 FQGNSA. This CDR3 has 17 amino acids. The ends lost 4 bases at V and 3 bases at J; junction bases unmatched: 10. The CDR3 DNA follows: TGTGCCAGCAGCTGGGGACCGGGACAGGGAATCAATCAGCCCCAGCATTTT. The encoded protein is CASSWGPGQGINQPQHF.

This clonotype showed up many times. The J gene is TRBJ2-2, the V gene TRBV27, with D perhaps TRBD2 (6 bases). Germline values: CDR1 MNHEY, CDR2 SMNVEV (reference sequence). Trimming pared 1 base from V and 5 bases from J, leaving 14 bases between. This CDR3 comprises 16 residues. The CDR3 sequence is CASSLYVAEVTGELFF. In DNA, the CDR3 is TGTGCCAGCAGTTTATACGTAGCGGAGGTTACCGGGGAGCTGTTTTTT.

This clonotype was counted at least ten times. The chain links TRBV18 to TRBJ2-1; D is perhaps TRBD2 (6 bases). Trimming stripped 9 bases from V and 6 bases from J, with 15 bases between. The germline CDR1 and CDR2 sequences are KGHSH and LQKENI. The CDR3 is made up of 13 amino acids. Here the CDR3 reads CASLGGRGNEQFF. As DNA, the CDR3 is TGTGCCAGTTTGGGAGGACGAGGCAATGAGCAGTTCTTC.

This clonotype was found a few times. V usage is TRBV29-1 and J usage is TRBJ1-2; possibly TRBD1 for D (5 bases). This CDR3 contains 13 residues. Germline V gene lookup returns CDR1 SQVTM and CDR2 ANQGSEA. V lost 3 bases and J lost 1, with 9 bases in between. The chain's CDR3 is CSVDLDNNYGYTF. The CDR3 coding sequence is TGCAGCGTTGACCTGGACAATAACTATGGCTACACCTTC.

This clonotype was recorded at least ten times. This chain joins TRBV7-2 and TRBJ2-1, with 8 bases aligning to TRBD2. This CDR3 contains 16 residues. Per germline, CDR1 SGHTA and CDR2 FQGNSA. The ends lost 1 base at V and 3 bases at J; junction bases unmatched: 5. The CDR3 region has the DNA TGTGCCAGCAGCTTAGGGAGGACTAGCTACTACAATGAGCAGTTCTTC. Translating gives CASSLGRTSYYNEQFF.

The chain recombines TRBV20-1 with TRBJ2-7; 9 bases are a match to TRBD1. Germline V CDR1 and CDR2: DFQATT, SNEGSKA (reference sequence). The CDR3 loop spans 15 amino acids. Trimming cost V 3 bases and J 3 bases; bases outside gene matches: 9. CDR3 bases: TGCAGTGCTAGCGGTCTCGGGACAGGGTTCTACGAGCAGTACTTC. Its protein is CSASGLGTGFYEQYF.

Regarding this clonotype: The CDR3 end shows no conserved phenylalanine or tryptophan, and so a read error is likely. The chain carries TRBV6-9 and TRBJ1-1, with 9 bases fitting TRBD1. Germline V CDR1 and CDR2: MNHGY, SVAAGI. The CDR3 is 14 residues long. The J segment lost 2 bases and the V segment lost 4 bases, leaving 2 bases of the junction unmatched. The CDR3 DNA sequence: TGTGCCAGCAGTTCGGGACAGGGTAACACTGAAGCTTTCCTT. It encodes CASSSGQGNTEAFL.

CDR3 in amino acids: CASSNTVDEQFF. In nucleotides, the CDR3 is TGTGCCAGCAGTAATACGGTGGATGAGCAGTTCTTC. The chain joins TRBV6-2 or TRBV6-3 to TRBJ2-1; D ambiguous. Deletions cut 5 bases from V and 8 bases from J, with 10 bases between. The CDR3 extends over 12 amino acids. CDR1 is MNHEY, CDR2 SVGEGT, per germline.

V usage is TRBV24-1 and J usage is TRBJ2-2; 9 bases are shared with TRBD1. The CDR3 length is 15 residues. CDR1 is KGHDR, CDR2 SFDVKD, per germline. After removal of 5 bases from V and 7 bases from J, the junction contained 7 bases not matched to a gene. The DNA of the CDR3 is TGTGCCACCAGTGGTACAGGGGGCGGTATCGGGGAGCTGTTTTTT. It is translated as CATSGTGGGIGELFF.

Comments on this clonotype: A far larger clone is one nucleotide away, so this likely arose from a read error. This chain connects TRBV7-9 to TRBJ2-7; tentatively, D is TRBD1 (6 bases). From germline, CDR1 is SEHNR and CDR2 FQNEAQ (reference sequence). The CDR3 extends over 12 amino acids. V dropped 6 bases and J dropped 4 bases, with 10 bases sitting between them. The DNA for the CDR3 is TGTGCCAGCAGTTGGACAGCGTACGAGCAGTACTTC. Residues: CASSWTAYEQYF.

This clonotype has just a few counts. The V and J genes are TRBV4-1 and TRBJ1-5; D ambiguous. V gave up 5 bases and J gave up 4 bases, with 15 bases separating them. Germline-derived CDR1 and CDR2 are MGHRA and YSYEKL. This CDR3 is built from 15 residues. CDR3 in amino acids: CASSFRHVGNQPQHF. DNA of the CDR3: TGCGCCAGCAGCTTCCGACATGTGGGAAATCAGCCCCAGCATTTT.

This clonotype appeared many times. The V and J genes are TRBV20-1 and TRBJ2-1; 10 bases fit TRBD2. This CDR3 is 16 amino acids long. Germline V lookup: CDR1 DFQATT, CDR2 SNEGSKA (reference sequence). The J segment lost 3 bases and the V segment lost 1 base, leaving 6 bases of the junction unmatched. CDR3 DNA: TGCAGTGCTAGAGCCGTCACTAGCGGGGACTACAATGAGCAGTTCTTC. It is translated as CSARAVTSGDYNEQFF.

This clonotype was counted many times. The J gene is TRBJ2-3, the V gene TRBV12-3 or TRBV12-4, with TRBD1 as a possible D gene (7 bases). This CDR3 contains 15 residues. Trimming shortened V by 3 bases and J by 5 bases, and 15 bases separated the two germline ends. The CDR3 sequence: CASSLEGAPVDTQYF. CDR3 nucleotides: TGTGCCAGCAGTTTGGAGGGGGCCCCGGTAGATACGCAGTATTTT.

Many counts were recorded for this clonotype. The rearrangement joins TRBV6-2 or TRBV6-3 to TRBJ1-1; D gene uncertain. This CDR3 has 18 amino acids. Trimming removed 0 bases at V and 10 bases at J, with 27 bases between. Germline V gene data show CDR1 as MNHEY and CDR2 as SVGEGT. The CDR3 region is CASSYSTEGSLTPAAAFF. In nucleotides, the CDR3 is TGTGCCAGCAGTTACTCCACTGAAGGATCCCTGACCCCAGCGGCAGCTTTCTTT.

As for this clonotype: A read error is possible here, since a much larger clone lies one base away. This chain uses TRBV20-1 with TRBJ2-1, with 9 bases aligning to TRBD2. V dropped 2 bases and J dropped 8; count of bases not matched to a gene: 10. This CDR3 spans 15 amino acids. Germline values: CDR1 DFQATT, CDR2 SNEGSKA (reference sequence). The CDR3 bases are TGCAGTGCTAGATTGACTAGCGGACCTTCGGATGAGCAGTTCTTC. It yields the protein CSARLTSGPSDEQFF.

The sample holds many counts of this clonotype. The genes are TRBV5-1 and TRBJ1-2; D is uncertain. V was clipped by 0 bases and J by 4 bases, with 10 bases between them. The CDR3 totals 14 residues. Germline V gene lookup returns CDR1 SGHRS and CDR2 YFSETQ. As DNA, the CDR3 is TGCGCCAGCAGCTTGGGGAACAGTGGCTATGGCTACACCTTC. This codes for CASSLGNSGYGYTF.

This clonotype was detected many times. The CDR3 region is CASSDSFEAFF. Here the CDR3 DNA reads TGTGCCAGCAGTGATTCGTTTGAAGCTTTCTTT. The V gene is TRBV2, the J gene TRBJ1-1, with D unresolved. Germline CDR1 reads SNHLY; CDR2 reads FYNNEI. The ends were cut back, 3 bases at V and 7 bases at J, with 6 bases in the middle. The CDR3 runs to 11 residues.